In this sample, the clone carrying this T cell receptor (beta chain) turned up a few times. What it binds is unknown. The CDR3 covers 16 residues. The ends lost 4 bases at V and 0 bases at J; junction bases unmatched: 6. Germline V gene sequence: CDR1 SGDLS, CDR2 YYNGEE. The data stem from a study of identical twins. TCRdb passed the 5' RACE reads through MiXCR, listing each CDR3 protein once. The sample gives nearly 650,000 distinct CDR3 sequences, less than 9% of which show up once; approximately 1.5% is in the top ten. Broader study findings: Compared with unrelated sharing, twin-shared out-of-frame alpha sequences had more low-probability sequences. Insertions were fewer in abundant cord blood beta clonotypes, whereas memory repertoires showed none of this pattern.

The same data also contributed to another study, on yellow fever vaccine responses in identical twins.

The genes are TRBV9 and TRBJ2-1; TRBD2 agrees at 8 bases. The TCR was taken from a woman younger than 30 in good health. What was sequenced was PBMCs. The CDR3 bases are TGTGCCAGCAGCTCCCGCGGGGGGAGCTCCTACAATGAGCAGTTCTTC. This encodes CASSSRGGSSYNEQFF.